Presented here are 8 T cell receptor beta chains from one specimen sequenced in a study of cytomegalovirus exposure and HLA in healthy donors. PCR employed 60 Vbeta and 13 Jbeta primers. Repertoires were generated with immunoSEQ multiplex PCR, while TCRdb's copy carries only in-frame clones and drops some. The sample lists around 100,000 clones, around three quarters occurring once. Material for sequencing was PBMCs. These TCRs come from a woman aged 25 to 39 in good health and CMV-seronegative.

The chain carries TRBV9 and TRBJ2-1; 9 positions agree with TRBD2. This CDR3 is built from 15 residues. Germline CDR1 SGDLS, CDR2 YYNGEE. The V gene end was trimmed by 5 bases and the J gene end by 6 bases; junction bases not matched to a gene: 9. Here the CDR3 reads CASRRILAGTNEQFF. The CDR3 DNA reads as TGTGCCAGCAGGAGGATACTAGCGGGTACCAATGAGCAGTTCTTC.

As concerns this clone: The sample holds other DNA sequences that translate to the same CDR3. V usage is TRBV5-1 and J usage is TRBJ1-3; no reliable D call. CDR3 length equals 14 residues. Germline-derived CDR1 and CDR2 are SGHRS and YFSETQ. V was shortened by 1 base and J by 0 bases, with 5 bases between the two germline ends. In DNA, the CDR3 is TGCGCCAGCAGCTTGCAGGTCTCTGGAAACACCATATATTTT. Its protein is CASSLQVSGNTIYF.

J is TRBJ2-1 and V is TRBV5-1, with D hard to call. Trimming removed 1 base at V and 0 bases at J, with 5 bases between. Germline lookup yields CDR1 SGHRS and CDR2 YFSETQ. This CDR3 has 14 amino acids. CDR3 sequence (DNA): TGCGCCAGCAGCTTGCTGAGCTCCTACAATGAGCAGTTCTTC. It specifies CASSLLSSYNEQFF.

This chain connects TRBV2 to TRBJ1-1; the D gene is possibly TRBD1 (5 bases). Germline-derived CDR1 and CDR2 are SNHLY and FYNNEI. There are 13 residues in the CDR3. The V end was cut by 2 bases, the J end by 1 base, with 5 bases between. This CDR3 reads CASSERGNTEAFF. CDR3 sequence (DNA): TGTGCCAGCAGTGAAAGGGGGAACACTGAAGCTTTCTTT.

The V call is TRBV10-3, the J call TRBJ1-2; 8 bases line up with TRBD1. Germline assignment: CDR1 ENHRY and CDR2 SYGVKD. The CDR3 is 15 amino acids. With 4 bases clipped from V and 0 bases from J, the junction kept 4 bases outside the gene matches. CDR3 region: CAISGTGLTNYGYTF. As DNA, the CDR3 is TGTGCCATCAGTGGGACAGGGCTTACTAACTATGGCTACACCTTC.

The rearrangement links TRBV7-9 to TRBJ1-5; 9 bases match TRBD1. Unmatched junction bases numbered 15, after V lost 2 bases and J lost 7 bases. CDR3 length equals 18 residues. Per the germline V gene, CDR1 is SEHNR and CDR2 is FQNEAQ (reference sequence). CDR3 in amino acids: CASSLSGTGRGLRQPQHF. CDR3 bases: TGTGCCAGCAGCTTATCCGGGACAGGGAGAGGTTTACGGCAGCCCCAGCATTTT.

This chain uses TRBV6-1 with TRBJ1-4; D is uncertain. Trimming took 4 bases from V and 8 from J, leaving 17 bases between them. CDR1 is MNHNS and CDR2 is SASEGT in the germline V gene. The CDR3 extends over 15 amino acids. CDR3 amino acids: CASSVVDGSGEKLFF. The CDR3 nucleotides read TGTGCCAGCAGTGTGGTAGACGGATCGGGGGAAAAACTGTTTTTT.

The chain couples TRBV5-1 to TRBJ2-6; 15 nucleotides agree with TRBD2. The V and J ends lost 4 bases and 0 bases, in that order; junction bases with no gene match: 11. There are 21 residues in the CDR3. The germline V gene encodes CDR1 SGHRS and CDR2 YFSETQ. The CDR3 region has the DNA TGCGCCAGCAGCCGCCGTCCCGGGACTAGCGGGGGGTACTCTGGGGCCAACGTCCTGACTTTC. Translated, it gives CASSRRPGTSGGYSGANVLTF.